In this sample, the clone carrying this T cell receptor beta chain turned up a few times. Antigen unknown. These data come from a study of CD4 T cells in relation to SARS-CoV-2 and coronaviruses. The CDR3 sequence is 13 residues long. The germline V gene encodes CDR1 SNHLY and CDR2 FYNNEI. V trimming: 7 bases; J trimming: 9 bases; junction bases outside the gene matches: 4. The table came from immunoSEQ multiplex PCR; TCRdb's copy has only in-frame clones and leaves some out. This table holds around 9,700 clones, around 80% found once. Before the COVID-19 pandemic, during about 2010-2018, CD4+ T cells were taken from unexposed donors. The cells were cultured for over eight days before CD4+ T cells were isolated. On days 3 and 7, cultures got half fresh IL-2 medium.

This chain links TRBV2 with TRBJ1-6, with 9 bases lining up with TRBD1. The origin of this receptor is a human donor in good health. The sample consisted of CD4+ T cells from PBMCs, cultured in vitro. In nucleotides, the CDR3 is TGTGCCAGCAAGGGACAGGGCTCTTCACCCCTCCACTTT. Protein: CASKGQGSSPLHF. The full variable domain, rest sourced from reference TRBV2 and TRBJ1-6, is EPEVTQTPSHQVTQMGQEVILRCVPISNHLYFYWYRQILGQKVEFLVSFYNNEISEKSEIFDDQFSVERPDGSNFTLKIRSTKLEDSAMYFCASKGQGSSPLHFGNGTRLTVT.